These 4 T cell receptor beta chains share one sample of origin, sequenced in a study of beta chain features in type 1 diabetes (dated by TCRdb to 2017 to 2018). Libraries came from the immunoSEQ multiplex PCR assay. The entire isolated RNA was reverse transcribed using the High Capacity cDNA Reverse Transcription Kit, and thus expressed TCRB transcripts were sequenced. TCRdb's version of the immuneACCESS table is confined to in-frame rearrangements and falls short of the full clone set. An unresolved V gene accounts for under half of the shortfall where checked; the remainder is of unknown origin. The sample includes 110,000 or so clones, with about 40% observed a single time. The ten largest clones capture less than 0.08% of the sample. The sequencing sample was made of stem cell memory CD4+ T cells from blood. Read against the paper, the sample's cell subset or site label means: stem cell-like memory CD4+ T cells. The receptors stem from a woman under 30 in good health.

The gene calls are TRBV5-8 and TRBJ1-5, with D perhaps TRBD1 (5 bases). V gave up 10 bases and J gave up 0 bases, with 8 bases separating them. The germline gives CDR1 SGHTS, CDR2 YDEGEE. The CDR3 covers 12 residues. This chain's CDR3 is CAGHISNQPQHF. The DNA of the CDR3 is TGTGCCGGACATATTAGCAATCAGCCCCAGCATTTT.

The CDR3 is CASRPFPGQGAKQPQHF. The CDR3 DNA follows: TGTGCCAGCAGGCCTTTTCCGGGACAGGGGGCGAAGCAGCCCCAGCATTTT. The chain couples TRBV28 to TRBJ1-5; 12 bases map to TRBD1. From germline, CDR1 is MDHEN and CDR2 SYDVKM. The CDR3 sequence is 17 residues long. Trimming took 6 bases from V and 7 from J; bases not matched to a gene: 13.

CDR3 in amino acids: CASSYSQAISIYGYTF. The CDR3 DNA is TGTGCCAGCAGTTACTCACAGGCTATCTCCATCTATGGCTACACCTTC. The chain links TRBV6-6 to TRBJ1-2; D possibly corresponds to TRBD1 (5 bases). The V end was cut by 0 bases, the J end by 4 bases, with 15 bases between. Per the germline V gene, CDR1 is MNHNY and CDR2 is SVGAGI (reference sequence). The length of the CDR3 is 16 residues.

A few counts support this clone. The chain joins TRBV29-1 to TRBJ2-7; a weak D match, TRBD2 (5 bases). The ends were cut back, 4 bases at V and 3 bases at J, with 13 bases in the middle. The CDR3 has 13 amino acids. Germline loops: CDR1 SQVTM, CDR2 ANQGSEA. CDR3 coding DNA: TGCAGCGTTGGGGTGGGGAGCTTCTACGAGCAGTACTTC. Translated, it gives CSVGVGSFYEQYF.